This T cell receptor beta chain appears in the sequencing data of a study of shared clonotypes between healthy human individuals (dated by TCRdb to 2020 to 2021). Notes on the research overall: A couple of women and three men aged 18 to 49 years were included in the cohort. For each donor, three plates each were used for CD4 naive and CD4 memory, two plates were used for CD8 naive, and one plate was used for CD8 memory. The study deeply sequenced blood TCR repertoires of several healthy adults to estimate repertoire size and the extent of clonotype sharing between individuals. To increase sequencing depth and limit assay-specific biases, TCR repertoire library preparation and sequencing were carried out by different laboratories using diverse techniques. Each donor's leukapheresis produced roughly between about 0.9 and 9.5 billion PBMCs.

On this clone itself: The antigen it binds to is not known. No much larger clone exists at a distance of one base, and base qualities are not known.

CDR1 and CDR2 are read off the germline V gene as SGHTA and FQGNSA. Its CDR3 holds 16 amino acids, cysteine through phenylalanine. Just the 48-base CDR3 DNA is kept, in frame starting at base 1. Compared with germline, V lacks 4 bases and J lacks 2 bases; bases without a gene match: 5. The donors were healthy, HIV-negative adults with no recently reported acute infections or vaccinations. Every donor was a Caucasian adult residing in Nashville, Tennessee, USA. CD4+ T cells were enriched through magnetic negative selection, after which naive cells were positively selected on CD45RA and the remaining negative fraction served as the memory subset. Blood was collected by leukapheresis, and PBMCs were isolated by Ficoll-Histopaque density gradient centrifugation and then cryopreserved in liquid nitrogen vapor phase. Analytical flow cytometry was used to check the purity and quantity of each magnetically sorted T cell population. Genomic DNA was isolated from each sorted fraction and quantified by UV absorbance on a Nanodrop 2000c.

The paper as a whole reports these results and caveats: Because the study included only a small number of donors, the genetic and exposure-history diversity represented was limited. Clonotypes shared by all four sorted-subset donors showed higher generation probabilities than non-shared clonotypes. Sampling was restricted to blood, and TCR repertoires in tissue are likely to differ from TCR repertoires in blood. Pairwise subsampling indicated that sequencing depth was expected to affect the degree of clonotype sharing among donors. Larger estimated clonotype richness was generally found for naive subsets than for memory subsets. Approximately 5% of naive CD4, 3% to 3.5% of naive CD8, 2.3% of memory CD4, and around 0.4% of memory CD8 clonotypes were shared across several donors. Incomplete sequencing was indicated by rarefaction of sorted-subset datasets, despite the large sequencing depth.

Using the deep immunoSEQ assay, TCR CDR3 regions were amplified from genomic DNA by multiplex PCR. Extracted genomic DNA from each cell subset was distributed evenly across all wells of several immunoSEQ 96-well plates, and each plate was treated as a replicate. For sorted subsets, each replicate PCR was loaded with about 0.2 ug genomic DNA, equivalent to some 31,000 T cell genomes. Purified libraries were quantified with a Qubit 3.0 fluorometer, sized on a Bioanalyzer 2100, and re-quantified with the KAPA Library Quantification kit. A separate single-read 150-cycle Illumina NextSeq 550 flow cell was used to sequence each immunoSEQ 96-well plate. The authors processed their data as follows. Because the immunoSEQ output included only junctional sequences and no quality scores, the filtering could not be the same as the filtering used for full-length reads. To assign V/J genes and CDR3, sequences were annotated using PyIR, a Python wrapper for IgBLAST v1.9, with IMGT germline references. Reads with weak V/J assignments (E-value above 1e-6), missing CDR3, stop codons, out-of-frame junctions, or ambiguous translated residues were removed. V3J clonotypes were defined as sequences sharing the same inferred V gene, J gene, and CDR3 amino acid sequence. To compute the percentage overlap between repertoires, the number of shared unique clonotypes was divided by the size of the smaller repertoire. Richness of each repertoire was evaluated using RTK rarefaction, the Chao1 estimator, and Recon v2.1 estimates of unobserved clonotypes. Generation probabilities were computed with OLGA for all TCRbeta clonotypes obtained by the gDNA method from a few donors. TCRdb provides this immuneACCESS table in a form limited to in-frame rearrangements. Some clones are lacking; in checked studies, under half of them reflect an unresolved V gene, and why the rest are absent is not known. The DNA was the basis for D and trimming; V, J and clone size are from that table. The sample table holds 2.3 million or so clones, of which 85% to 95% were seen once. The ten biggest clones cover 0.39% of the sample.

The TCR was taken from a man aged 18 to 29 in good health. Some clones in this sample may be carry-over from other donors' samples. The chain is assembled from TRBV7-2 and TRBJ2-7, and TRBD2 matches 13 of the central bases. The specimen sequenced was naive CD4+ T cells from PBMCs. This sample's cell subset or site label indicates: CD45RA+ positively selected. CDR3 region: CASSSTSGGTPYEQYF. The sequenced DNA is TGTGCCAGCAGCTCGACTAGCGGGGGGACTCCCTACGAGCAGTACTTC.